This T cell receptor beta chain came from a study of blood T cell repertoires in COVID-19 (dated by TCRdb to about 2020). About the study as a whole: The collaborator samples originated in the United States, Italy and Spain and spanned the acute and convalescent phases of COVID-19. The material from the prospective study consisted of cDNA or gDNA derived from T cells, B-cell-depleted T cells, or PBMCs. The dataset comprised deeply sampled blood TCRbeta repertoires from subjects exposed to, actively infected with, or recovered from COVID-19. A freely available public database, intended as a resource for researchers studying the immune response to SARS-CoV-2, is where the repertoires were released. The samples were drawn from the first 160 participants of the ongoing ImmuneRACE study and from 950 to 1,500 subjects provided by 6 global collaborators. A de-identified subject ID, COVID-19 status, age in years and sex were almost always included in the sample metadata. Where HLA class I and class II types were available, the types were taken from metadata supplied by the sample provider, not from assay-based typing.

On the study overall, not on this receptor specifically: Clinical and demographic metadata were provided uncurated, with the amount varying by source and participant.

Note on this clone: The target of this receptor is not known. No base qualities exist here, and no much larger clone lies one base off it.

The collaborating institutions used their own protocols to collect whole blood in K2EDTA tubes. For TCRbeta analysis, collaborators shipped samples in one of three forms: frozen whole blood, isolated PBMCs, or DNA extracted from either of those sample types. The immunoSEQ Assay, a bias-controlled multiplex PCR, was used to amplify TCRbeta CDR3 regions from genomic DNA. Per the original workflow: Nucleated cell counts per sample were estimated from amplification of reference gene primers within the assay. To quantify the absolute abundance of each unique TCRbeta CDR3 rearrangement, sequence reads were collapsed and filtered. For each sample, productive Simpson clonality was calculated as the square root of Simpson's diversity index across productive rearrangements. What TCRdb holds here is the immuneACCESS table cut down to in-frame rearrangements. Part of the clones is not present; checked against another copy, under half of the missing clones reflect an unresolved V gene, and the others are unexplained. That table supplies the V and J calls and clone size; D and trimming were determined from the DNA. The sample contains around 200,000 clones, about 85% of them found a single time. The ten largest clonotypes hold 15% to 20% of the sample.

The sample was peripheral blood. The receptor's source is a woman of 80 years or more with active or convalescent COVID-19.

The DNA sequence is as follows: TGTGCCAGCAGCGTAGGGGGGGTAGCAGCAGATACGCAGTATTTT. It codes for CASSVGGVAADTQYF. The chain couples TRBV9 to TRBJ2-3; a tentative D match to TRBD2 spans 6 bases. The trim is 0 bases for V and 4 bases for J, with a gap of 12 bases between the germline ends. The germline V gene encodes CDR1 SGDLS and CDR2 YYNGEE. The CDR3 covers 15 residues, taking in both the cysteine and the phenylalanine. Just CDR3 DNA is preserved here, 45 bases in frame from base 1.